This entry describes one T cell receptor (beta chain). Its antigen has not been determined. Base qualities are not provided; no much larger clone lies one nucleotide away. TCRbeta CDR3 regions were amplified from genomic DNA by means of the immunoSEQ Assay, a bias-controlled multiplex PCR. As for the original processing: The number of nucleated cells in each sample was estimated from the amplification of reference gene primers within the assay. To quantify the absolute abundance of each unique TCRbeta CDR3 rearrangement, sequence reads were collapsed and filtered. For each sample, productive Simpson clonality was calculated as the square root of Simpson's diversity index across productive rearrangements. Imported from immuneACCESS, the table was reduced by TCRdb to in-frame sequences with V and J called. These copies leave out some clones; in studies compared against another copy, an unresolved V gene accounts for under half, and the cause of the remainder is not known. The V and J calls and clone size come from that table; D and trimming were worked out from the DNA. For this sample there are 250,000 to 350,000 clones; 89% appear just once. Around 12% of the sample lies in the top ten.

This specimen comes from a study of blood T cell repertoires in COVID-19 (dated by TCRdb to the early 2020s). The study in broad terms: Samples from collaborators originated in the United States, Italy and Spain and spanned both the acute and convalescent phases of COVID-19. The material from the prospective study consisted of cDNA or gDNA derived from T cells, B-cell-depleted T cells, or PBMCs. The dataset comprised deeply sampled blood TCRbeta repertoires from subjects exposed to, actively infected with, or recovered from COVID-19. A freely available public database, intended as a resource for researchers studying the immune response to SARS-CoV-2, is where the repertoires were released. Samples were obtained from the ongoing ImmuneRACE study (first 160 participants) and from about 1,300 subjects provided by 6 global collaborators. The sample metadata nearly always contained a de-identified subject ID, COVID-19 status, age in years and sex. Where available, HLA class I and class II types were obtained from metadata supplied by the sample provider rather than from assay-based typing. Results the study describes overall, beyond this receptor: The quantity of clinical and demographic metadata differed by source and by participant and was supplied without curation.

The CDR3 has 12 amino acids, counting the end cysteine and phenylalanine. This entry keeps only the CDR3 DNA: 36 bases, framed from base 1. V drops 4 bases and J drops 10 bases, leaving 10 bases in between. The germline V gene gives CDR1 as KGHDR and CDR2 as SFDVKD. Whole blood was collected in K2EDTA tubes by collaborating institutions according to the institutions' own protocols. For TCRbeta analysis, collaborator samples were shipped as frozen whole blood, as isolated PBMCs, or as DNA extracted from either sample type. Sequenced: peripheral blood. The source is a woman aged 55-69 years with acute or convalescent COVID-19. The V and J genes are TRBV24-1 and TRBJ2-1; the D gene is possibly TRBD1, with 5 bases matching. The CDR3 sequence is CATSDQGVEQFF. The bases read TGTGCCACCAGTGACCAAGGGGTCGAGCAGTTCTTC.